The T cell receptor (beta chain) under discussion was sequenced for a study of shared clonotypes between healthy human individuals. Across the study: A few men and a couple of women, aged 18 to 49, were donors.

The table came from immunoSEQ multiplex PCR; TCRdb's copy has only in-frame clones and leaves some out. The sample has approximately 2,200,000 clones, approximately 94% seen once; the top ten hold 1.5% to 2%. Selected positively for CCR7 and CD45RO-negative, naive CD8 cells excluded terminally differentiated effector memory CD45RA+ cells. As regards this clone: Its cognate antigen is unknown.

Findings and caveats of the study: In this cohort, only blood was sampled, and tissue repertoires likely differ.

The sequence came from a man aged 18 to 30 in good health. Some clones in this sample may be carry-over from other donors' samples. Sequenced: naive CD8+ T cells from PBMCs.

This CDR3 reads CASSFDRGSTQYF. DNA for the CDR3: TGTGCCAGCAGCTTTGACAGGGGGTCGACCCAGTACTTC. The chain joins TRBV7-9 to TRBJ2-5, with 9 bases aligning to TRBD1. CDR3 length: 13 amino acids. Per germline, CDR1 SEHNR and CDR2 FQNEAQ (reference sequence). Germline trimming cut 3 bases from V and 7 bases from J; bases unmatched to any gene: 3. The full variable domain, rest sourced from reference TRBV7-9 and TRBJ2-5, is DTGVSQNPRHKITKRGQNVTFRCDPISEHNRLYWYRQTLGQGPEFLTYFQNEAQLEKSRLLSDRFSAERPKGSFSTLEIQRTEQGDSAMYLCASSFDRGSTQYFGPGTRLLVL.